This T cell receptor beta chain was recovered during a study of T cells in tuberculosis. Whole-study results and caveats: Active tuberculosis alpha repertoires lay closer to GMM-specific TCRs than controls'.

The assay was immunoSEQ multiplex PCR, and TCRdb's table has in-frame clones only and misses some. Here the sample spans fewer than 35,000 clones, over 95% being singletons. For this clone: Antigen: not known.

With 5 bases removed from V and 4 bases from J, the gap between germline ends came to 9 bases. The germline CDR1 and CDR2 sequences are MNHEY and SVGAGI. This CDR3 contains 13 residues. The TCR was taken from a donor aged 10-29 years with latent tuberculosis or without tuberculosis infection. The chain links TRBV6-5 to TRBJ1-3, with unresolved D. Sequences were obtained from PBMCs. As DNA, the CDR3 is TGTGCCAGCAGTGGACTCTCCGGAAACACCATATATTTT. Translating it yields CASSGLSGNTIYF.